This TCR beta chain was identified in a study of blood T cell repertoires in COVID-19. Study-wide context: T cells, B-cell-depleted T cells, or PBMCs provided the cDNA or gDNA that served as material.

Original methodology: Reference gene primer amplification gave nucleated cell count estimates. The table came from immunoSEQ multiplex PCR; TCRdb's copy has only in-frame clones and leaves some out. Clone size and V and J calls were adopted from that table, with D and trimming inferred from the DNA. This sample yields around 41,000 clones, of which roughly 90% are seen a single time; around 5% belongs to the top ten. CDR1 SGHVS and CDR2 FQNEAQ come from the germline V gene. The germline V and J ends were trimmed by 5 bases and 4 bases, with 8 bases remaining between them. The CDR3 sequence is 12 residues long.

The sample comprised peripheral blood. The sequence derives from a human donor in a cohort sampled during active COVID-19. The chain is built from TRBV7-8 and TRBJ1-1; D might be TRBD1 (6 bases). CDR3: CASSLDSTEAFF. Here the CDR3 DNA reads TGTGCCAGCAGCCTGGACAGCACTGAAGCTTTCTTT.